This TCR beta chain was documented in a study of shared clonotypes between healthy human individuals. The CDR3 totals 16 residues. Trimming removed 10 bases from V and 0 bases from J, with 18 bases in between. Germline V gene sequence: CDR1 ENHRY, CDR2 SYGVKD. General observations from the study: Sharing across four donors was highest in naive CD4 (approximately 5%) and lowest in memory CD8 (about 0.4%). Large sequencing depth failed to make sorted-subset sequencing complete, rarefaction showed.

Every subset's genomic DNA went evenly onto several immunoSEQ plates. Only in-frame clones appear in the TCRdb table, and some are missing; sequencing was by immunoSEQ multiplex PCR. Among 90,000 to 120,000 clones, 55% to 70% were seen once, and the ten largest hold about 24%. As regards this clone: The antigen is undetermined.

The TCR originated in a woman aged 25-40 years in good health. This sequence joins TRBV10-3 and TRBJ1-4, with a weak D call TRBD1 (5 bases). Source material: memory CD8+ T cells sorted from blood. The subset: CD45RO+ cells pooled with CCR7-negative TemRA cells. As DNA, the CDR3 is TGTGCCAGCAGGCTTTTACAGGCAGCAACTAATGAAAAACTGTTTTTT. Translating gives CASRLLQAATNEKLFF.